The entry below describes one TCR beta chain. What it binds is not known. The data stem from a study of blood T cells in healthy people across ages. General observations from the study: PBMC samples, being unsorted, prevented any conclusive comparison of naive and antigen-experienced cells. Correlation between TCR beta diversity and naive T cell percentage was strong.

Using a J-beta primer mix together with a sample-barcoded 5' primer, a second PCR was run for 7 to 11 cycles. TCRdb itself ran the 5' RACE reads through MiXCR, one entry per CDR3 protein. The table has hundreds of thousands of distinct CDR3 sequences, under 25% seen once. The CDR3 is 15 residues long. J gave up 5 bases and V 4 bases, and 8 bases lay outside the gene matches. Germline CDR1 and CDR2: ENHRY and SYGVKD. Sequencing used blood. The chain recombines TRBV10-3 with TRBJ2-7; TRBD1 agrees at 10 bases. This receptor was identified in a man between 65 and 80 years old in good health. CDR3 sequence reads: CAISGGTGVGDEQYF. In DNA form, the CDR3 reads TGTGCCATCAGTGGGGGGACAGGGGTTGGGGACGAGCAGTACTTC.